This T cell receptor (beta chain) was identified in a study of T cell responses to AZD1222 COVID-19 vaccine. CDR1 and CDR2 from the germline V gene are KGHSY and FQNENV. Trimming shortened V by 4 bases and J by 0 bases, and 13 bases separated the two germline ends. The length of the CDR3 is 16 residues. The assay was immunoSEQ multiplex PCR, and TCRdb's table has in-frame clones only and misses some. The top ten hold under 9.5% of the sample, which has 150,000 or so clones, approximately 83% seen once. The origin of this receptor is an adult in good health. The material was peripheral blood, obtained on day 0 of AZD1222 vaccination. The chain links TRBV16 to TRBJ2-1, with D perhaps TRBD2 (6 bases). The CDR3 loop reads CASSRGEESSYNEQFF. CDR3 coding DNA: TGTGCCAGCAGCCGGGGGGAGGAGAGCTCCTACAATGAGCAGTTCTTC.